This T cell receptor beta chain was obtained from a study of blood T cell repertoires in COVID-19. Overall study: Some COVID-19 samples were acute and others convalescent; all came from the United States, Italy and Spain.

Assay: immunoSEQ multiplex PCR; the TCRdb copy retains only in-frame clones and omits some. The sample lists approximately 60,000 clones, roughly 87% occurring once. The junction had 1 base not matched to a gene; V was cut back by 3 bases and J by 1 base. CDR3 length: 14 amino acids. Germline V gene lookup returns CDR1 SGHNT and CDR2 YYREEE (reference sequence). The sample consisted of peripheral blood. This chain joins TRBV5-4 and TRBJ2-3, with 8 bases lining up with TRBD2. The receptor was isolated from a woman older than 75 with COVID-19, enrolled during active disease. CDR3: CASSYSGGTDTQYF. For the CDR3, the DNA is TGTGCCAGCAGCTATAGCGGGGGCACAGATACGCAGTATTTT.